Listed here is a single T cell receptor beta chain. Its specificity is unknown. Three pairs of healthy female monozygous twins were the donors. All three twin pairs grew up together with likely shared infections and vaccines. The CDR3 has 17 residues. CDR1 is MNHEY, CDR2 SMNVEV, per germline (reference sequence). The V and J ends lost 0 bases and 3 bases respectively, with 14 bases between them. This sample stems from a study of identical twins' blood T cells. Study-level findings and limits: Environmental influences on twin similarity could not be excluded. Out-of-frame TCRbeta clonotypes reportedly had markedly more similar V usage in twins than unrelated donors.

MiXCR, applied by TCRdb to the 5' RACE reads, yields one record per CDR3 protein. The sample lists a few hundred thousand distinct CDR3 sequences; over 25% were seen once. This clonotype was obtained from a woman aged 18-55 years in good health. This sequence joins TRBV27 and TRBJ2-2; TRBD2 is a possible D gene (7 bases). The sequencing sample was made of PBMCs. As DNA, the CDR3 is TGTGCCAGCAGTTTATCGATCGAAGGGGGGGACACCGGGGAGCTGTTTTTT. Encoded protein: CASSLSIEGGDTGELFF.